This T cell receptor beta chain was profiled in a study of PD-L1 blockade in urothelial cancer. Method: immunoSEQ multiplex PCR; TCRdb's copy keeps in-frame clones and lacks some. The table includes about 74,000 clones, 85% to 90% detected once. Germline V gives CDR1 SGHNT, CDR2 YENEEA. The CDR3 sequence is 16 residues long. Losses at the gene ends were 4 bases for V and 0 bases for J; bases not matched to a gene: 6. As for time point: pretreatment peripheral blood. This chain joins TRBV11-3 and TRBJ2-5; 9 bases fit TRBD1. The sequencing here drew on PBMCs, taken around atezolizumab (anti-PD-L1) treatment. The receptor's source is a man between 70 and 80 years old with urothelial cancer. The CDR3: CASSYTGTGHQETQYF. The CDR3 DNA reads TGTGCCAGCAGCTACACCGGGACAGGGCACCAAGAGACCCAGTACTTC. The whole variable domain, filled in from reference TRBV11-3 and TRBJ2-5, reads EAGVVQSPRYKIIEKKQPVAFWCNPISGHNTLYWYLQNLGQGPELLIRYENEEAVDDSQLPKDRFSAERLKGVDSTLKIQPAELGDSAVYLCASSYTGTGHQETQYFGPGTRLLVL.